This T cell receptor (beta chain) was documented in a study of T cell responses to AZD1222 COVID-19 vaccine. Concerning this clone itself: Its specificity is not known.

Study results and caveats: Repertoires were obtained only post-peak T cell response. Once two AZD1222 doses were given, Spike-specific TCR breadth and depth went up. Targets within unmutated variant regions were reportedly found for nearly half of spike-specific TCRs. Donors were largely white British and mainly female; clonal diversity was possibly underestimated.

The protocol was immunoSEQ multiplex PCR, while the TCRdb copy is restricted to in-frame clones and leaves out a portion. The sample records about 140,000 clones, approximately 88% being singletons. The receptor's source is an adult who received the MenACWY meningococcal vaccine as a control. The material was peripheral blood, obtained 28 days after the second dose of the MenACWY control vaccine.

CDR3 in amino acids: CASSYSRDNKQGEAFF. As DNA, the CDR3 is TGTGCCAGCAGTTACTCGAGAGACAATAAACAGGGTGAAGCTTTCTTT. The chain couples TRBV6-5 to TRBJ1-1, with TRBD1 as a possible D gene (6 bases). Trimming took off 0 bases at V and 7 bases at J, with 18 bases between the two ends. Germline assignment: CDR1 MNHEY and CDR2 SVGAGI. CDR3 length: 16 residues.